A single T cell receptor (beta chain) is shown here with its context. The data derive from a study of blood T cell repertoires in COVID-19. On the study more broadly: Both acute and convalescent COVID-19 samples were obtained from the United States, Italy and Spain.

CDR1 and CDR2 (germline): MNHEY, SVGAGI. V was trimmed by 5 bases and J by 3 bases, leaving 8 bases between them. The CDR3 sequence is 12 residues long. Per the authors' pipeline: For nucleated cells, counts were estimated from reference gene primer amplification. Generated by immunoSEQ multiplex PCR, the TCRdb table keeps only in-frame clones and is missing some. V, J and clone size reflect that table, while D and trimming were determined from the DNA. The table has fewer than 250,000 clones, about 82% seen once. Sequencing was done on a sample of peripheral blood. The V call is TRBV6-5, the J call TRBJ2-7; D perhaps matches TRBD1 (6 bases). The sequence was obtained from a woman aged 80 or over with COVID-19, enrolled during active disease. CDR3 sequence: CASSLQGYEQYF. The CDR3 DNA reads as TGTGCCAGCAGTCTACAGGGCTACGAGCAGTACTTC.